Sequencing of this T cell receptor beta chain was carried out in a study of shared clonotypes between healthy human individuals. Study-level points and caveats: Larger estimated richness was generally seen in naive subsets than in memory subsets. Clonotype sharing across several donors was observed for 4.5% to 6.5% of naive CD4 clonotypes.

J gave up 5 bases and V 7 bases, and 5 bases lay outside the gene matches. The CDR3 runs 16 residues. Germline assignment: CDR1 MNHNY and CDR2 SVGAGI (reference sequence). About this clone itself: Its antigen is still unknown.

Original processing notes: ImmunoSEQ gave junction-only sequences without quality scores, so filtering differed. Assay: immunoSEQ multiplex PCR; the TCRdb copy retains only in-frame clones and omits some. V and J calls plus clone size are reproduced from that table; the DNA served to infer D and trimming. The data contain about 1.5 million clones, about 98% of them singletons. The rearrangement links TRBV6-6 to TRBJ2-2; 15 bases map to TRBD2. Sequencing was done on a sample of naive CD4+ T cells sorted from blood. Indicated subset: CD45RA+ positively selected. The receptor was derived from a man under 40 in good health. CDR3 sequence: CASTGLAGGGTGELFF. As DNA, the CDR3 is TGTGCCAGCACGGGACTAGCGGGAGGAGGAACCGGGGAGCTGTTTTTT.